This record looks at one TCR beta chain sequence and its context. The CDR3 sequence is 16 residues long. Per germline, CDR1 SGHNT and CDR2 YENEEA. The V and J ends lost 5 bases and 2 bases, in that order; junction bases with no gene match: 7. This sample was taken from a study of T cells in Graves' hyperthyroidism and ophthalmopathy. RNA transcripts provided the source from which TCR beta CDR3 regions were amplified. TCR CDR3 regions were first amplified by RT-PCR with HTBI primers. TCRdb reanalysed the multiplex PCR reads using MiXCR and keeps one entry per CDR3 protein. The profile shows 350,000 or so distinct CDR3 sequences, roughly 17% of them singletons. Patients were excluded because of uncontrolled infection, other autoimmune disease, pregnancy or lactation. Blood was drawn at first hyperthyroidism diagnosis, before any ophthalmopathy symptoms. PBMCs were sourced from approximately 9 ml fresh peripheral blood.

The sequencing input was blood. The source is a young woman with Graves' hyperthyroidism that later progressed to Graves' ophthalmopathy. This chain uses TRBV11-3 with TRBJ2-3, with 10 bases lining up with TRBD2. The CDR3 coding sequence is TGTGCCAGCAGCCCACCCGGGACTAGCGACACAGATACGCAGTATTTT. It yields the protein CASSPPGTSDTDTQYF. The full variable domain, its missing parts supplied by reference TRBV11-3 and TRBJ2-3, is EAGVVQSPRYKIIEKKQPVAFWCNPISGHNTLYWYLQNLGQGPELLIRYENEEAVDDSQLPKDRFSAERLKGVDSTLKIQPAELGDSAVYLCASSPPGTSDTDTQYFGPGTRLTVL.